This T cell receptor (beta chain) was obtained from a study of blood T cell repertoires in COVID-19. Study in general: Whether acute or convalescent, the COVID-19 samples came from the United States, Italy and Spain. Nucleic acid was either cDNA or gDNA, and it came from T cells, B-cell-depleted T cells, or PBMCs.

Original processing notes: Estimated nucleated cell counts came from reference gene primer amplification. TCRdb keeps only in-frame clones here, not all; method: immunoSEQ multiplex PCR. The V and J calls and clone size are taken from that table; D and trimming were inferred from the DNA. There are about 80,000 clones in the sample; around 76% occur only once, and approximately 15% lies in the top ten. The V end lost 2 bases, the J end lost 7 bases, and 9 bases lay between the germline ends. CDR1 LNHDA and CDR2 SQIVND come from the germline V gene (reference sequence). CDR3 length: 13 residues. The sequenced sample consisted of peripheral blood. The genes are TRBV19 and TRBJ1-3; D ambiguous. The TCR sequence derives from a man aged 70 or older with active or convalescent COVID-19. DNA of the CDR3: TGTGCCAGTAGTATAACCCCGCGGAACACCATATATTTT. Encoded protein: CASSITPRNTIYF.